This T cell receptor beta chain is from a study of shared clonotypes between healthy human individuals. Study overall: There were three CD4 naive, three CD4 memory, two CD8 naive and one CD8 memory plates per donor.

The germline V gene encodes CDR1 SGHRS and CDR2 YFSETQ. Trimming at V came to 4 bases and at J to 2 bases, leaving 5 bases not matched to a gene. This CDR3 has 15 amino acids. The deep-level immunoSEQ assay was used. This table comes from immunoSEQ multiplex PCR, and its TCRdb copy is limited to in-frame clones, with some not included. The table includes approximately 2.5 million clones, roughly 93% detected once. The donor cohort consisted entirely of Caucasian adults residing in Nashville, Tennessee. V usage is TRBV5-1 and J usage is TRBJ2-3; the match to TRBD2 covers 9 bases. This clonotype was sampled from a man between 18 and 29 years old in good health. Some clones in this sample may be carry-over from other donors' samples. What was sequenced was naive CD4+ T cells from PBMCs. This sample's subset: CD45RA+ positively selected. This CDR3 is CASSTTSGPTDTQYF. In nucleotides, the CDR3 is TGCGCCAGCAGCACGACTAGCGGCCCCACAGATACGCAGTATTTT.